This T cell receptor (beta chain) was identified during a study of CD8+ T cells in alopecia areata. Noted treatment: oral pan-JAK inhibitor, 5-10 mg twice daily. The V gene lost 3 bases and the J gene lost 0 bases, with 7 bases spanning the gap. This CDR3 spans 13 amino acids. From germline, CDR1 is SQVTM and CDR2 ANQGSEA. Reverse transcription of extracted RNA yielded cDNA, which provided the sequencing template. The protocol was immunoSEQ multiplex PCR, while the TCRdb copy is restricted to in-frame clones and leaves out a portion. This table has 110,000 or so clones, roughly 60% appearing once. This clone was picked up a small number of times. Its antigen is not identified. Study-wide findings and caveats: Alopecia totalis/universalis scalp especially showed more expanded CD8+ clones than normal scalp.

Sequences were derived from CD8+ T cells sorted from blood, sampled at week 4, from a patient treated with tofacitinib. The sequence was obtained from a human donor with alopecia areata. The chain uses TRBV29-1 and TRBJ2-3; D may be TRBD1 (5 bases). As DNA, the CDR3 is TGCAGCGTTGATAGGGGAAGCACAGATACGCAGTATTTT. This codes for CSVDRGSTDTQYF.